Reported below is one TCR beta chain. Its matching antigen is unknown. Trimming pared 3 bases from V and 4 bases from J, leaving 10 bases between. This CDR3 has 13 residues. Looked up from germline, CDR1 is SGHRS and CDR2 is YFSETQ. The data stem from a study of OX40 agonist ivuxolimab in advanced cancers. Only in-frame clones appear in the TCRdb table, and some are missing; sequencing was by immunoSEQ multiplex PCR. The sample gives around 80,000 clones, about 91% of which show up once; 2% to 2.5% is in the top ten. Patients had blood sampled at baseline and again on cycle 4 day 1 and cycle 7 day 1. Study-wide results and limits: Several nonresponders also turned out to have low normalized T-cell clonal expansion. Clonal expansion from baseline to week 6 occurred in both CD4+ and CD8+ T cells. CD8+ T cells showed, on average, more clonal expansion than CD4+ cells.

This sequence joins TRBV5-1 and TRBJ1-1; tentatively, D is TRBD1 (6 bases). Sequenced material: CD4+ or CD8+ T cells sorted from blood, taken in a trial of the OX40 agonist ivuxolimab. This receptor was taken from an adult with an advanced solid tumor such as melanoma, head and neck, liver or kidney cancer. The CDR3 sequence is CASSSPQGTEAFF. The CDR3 nucleotides read TGCGCCAGCAGCTCACCACAGGGCACTGAAGCTTTCTTT.